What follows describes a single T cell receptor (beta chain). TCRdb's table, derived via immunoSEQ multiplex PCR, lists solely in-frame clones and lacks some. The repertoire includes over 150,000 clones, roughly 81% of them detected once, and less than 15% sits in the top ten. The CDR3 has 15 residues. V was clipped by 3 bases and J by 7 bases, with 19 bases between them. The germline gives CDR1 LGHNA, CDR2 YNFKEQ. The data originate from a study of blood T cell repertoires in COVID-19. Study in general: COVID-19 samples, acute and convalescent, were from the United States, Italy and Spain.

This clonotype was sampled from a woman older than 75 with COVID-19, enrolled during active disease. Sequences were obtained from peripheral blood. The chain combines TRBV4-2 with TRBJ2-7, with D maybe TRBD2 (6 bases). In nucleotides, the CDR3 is TGTGCCAGCAGCCAGGAGCGGGCATGGGTGGGGGAGCAGTACTTC. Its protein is CASSQERAWVGEQYF.